This T cell receptor (beta chain) was recorded in a study of T-cell memory formation after mild COVID-19. Study-level background: For the most part, TCR clusters were specific to one donor.

On this clonotype: Its antigen is as yet unknown.

Constant-segment-primed 5'RACE gave TCR alpha and TCR beta cDNA libraries with sample barcodes and UMIs. TCRdb used MiXCR to reprocess the 5' RACE reads, holding one entry per CDR3 protein. This table has about 560,000 distinct CDR3 sequences, 17% appearing once. Findings and caveats of the study: For contracting clones, CD4+ ones sat mainly in CM and EM, CD8+ in EMRA.

Sequencing was performed on PBMCs or a T cell subset sorted from them (not recorded which). This sequence was found in an adult woman who had mild COVID-19 (a few samples of this study predate the infection). Cell type and time point are not known.

This CDR3 is CAWSPGGGHTEAFF. DNA for the CDR3: TGTGCCTGGAGTCCTGGGGGTGGGCACACTGAAGCTTTCTTT. The chain has TRBV30 and TRBJ1-1, with D possibly being TRBD1 (5 bases). V lost 2 bases, J lost 3 bases, and 13 bases lay in between. The CDR3 runs to 14 residues. Germline CDR1 reads GTSNPN; CDR2 reads SVGIG (reference sequence).